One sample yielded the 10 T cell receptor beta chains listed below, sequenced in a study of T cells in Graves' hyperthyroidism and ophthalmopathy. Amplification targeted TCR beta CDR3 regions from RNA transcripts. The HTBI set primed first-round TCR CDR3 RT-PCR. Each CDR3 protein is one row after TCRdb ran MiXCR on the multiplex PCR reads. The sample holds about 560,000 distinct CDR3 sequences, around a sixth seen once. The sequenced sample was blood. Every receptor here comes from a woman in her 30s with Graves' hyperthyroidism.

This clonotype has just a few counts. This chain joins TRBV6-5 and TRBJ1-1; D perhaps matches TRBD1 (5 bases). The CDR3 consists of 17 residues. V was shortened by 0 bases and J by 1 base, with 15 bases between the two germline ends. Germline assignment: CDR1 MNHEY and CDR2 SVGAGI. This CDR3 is CASSYSKYGGRNTEAFF. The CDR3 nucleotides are TGTGCCAGCAGTTACTCGAAATATGGGGGGAGGAACACTGAAGCTTTCTTT.

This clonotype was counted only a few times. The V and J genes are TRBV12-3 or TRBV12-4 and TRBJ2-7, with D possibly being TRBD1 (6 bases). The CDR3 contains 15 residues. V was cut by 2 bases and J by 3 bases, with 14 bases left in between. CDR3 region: CASSLRPGGHYEQYF. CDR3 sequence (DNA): TGTGCCAGCAGTTTAAGGCCTGGGGGACACTACGAGCAGTACTTC.

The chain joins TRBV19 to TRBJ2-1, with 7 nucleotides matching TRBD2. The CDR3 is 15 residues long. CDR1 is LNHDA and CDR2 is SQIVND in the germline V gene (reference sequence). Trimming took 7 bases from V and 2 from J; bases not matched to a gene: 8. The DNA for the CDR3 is TGTGCCAGTAACGCCGGGAGGACTGCCTACAATGAGCAGTTCTTC. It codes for CASNAGRTAYNEQFF.

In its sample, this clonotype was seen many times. The CDR3 sequence is CASSLGPGGSYEQYF. CDR3 coding DNA: TGTGCCAGCAGCTTAGGGCCGGGAGGGTCCTACGAGCAGTACTTC. V usage is TRBV7-9 and J usage is TRBJ2-7; 8 nucleotides align to TRBD2. V shed 1 base, J shed 1 base, and the junction held 3 bases outside the gene matches. This CDR3 has 15 amino acids. In germline, CDR1 is SEHNR, CDR2 FQNEAQ (reference sequence).

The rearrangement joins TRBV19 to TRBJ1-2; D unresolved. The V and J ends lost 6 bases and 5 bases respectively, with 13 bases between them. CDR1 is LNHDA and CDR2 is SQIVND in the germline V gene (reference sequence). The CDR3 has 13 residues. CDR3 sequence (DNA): TGTGCCAGTAGAAGTGAACAGATATATGGCTACACCTTC. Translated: CASRSEQIYGYTF.

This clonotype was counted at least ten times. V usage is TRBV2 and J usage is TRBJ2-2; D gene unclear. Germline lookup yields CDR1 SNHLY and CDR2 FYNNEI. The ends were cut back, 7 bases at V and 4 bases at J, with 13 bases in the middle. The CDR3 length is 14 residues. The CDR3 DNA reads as TGTGCCAGCAATGGCCCCGAAGGCACCGGGGAGCTGTTTTTT. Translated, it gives CASNGPEGTGELFF. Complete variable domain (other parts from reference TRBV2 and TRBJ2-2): EPEVTQTPSHQVTQMGQEVILRCVPISNHLYFYWYRQILGQKVEFLVSFYNNEISEKSEIFDDQFSVERPDGSNFTLKIRSTKLEDSAMYFCASNGPEGTGELFFGEGSRLTVL.

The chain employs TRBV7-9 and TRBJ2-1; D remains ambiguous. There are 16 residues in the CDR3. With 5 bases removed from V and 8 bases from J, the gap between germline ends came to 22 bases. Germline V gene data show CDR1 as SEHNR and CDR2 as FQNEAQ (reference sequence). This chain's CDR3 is CASSPPAAGFGDEQFF. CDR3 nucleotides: TGTGCCAGCAGCCCCCCGGCGGCCGGGTTTGGGGATGAGCAGTTCTTC.

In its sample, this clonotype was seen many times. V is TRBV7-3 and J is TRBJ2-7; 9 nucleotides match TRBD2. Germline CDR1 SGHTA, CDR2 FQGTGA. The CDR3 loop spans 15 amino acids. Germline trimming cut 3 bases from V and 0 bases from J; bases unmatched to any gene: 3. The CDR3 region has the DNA TGTGCCAGCAGCTTGCGCGGGAGGGACTCCTACGAGCAGTACTTC. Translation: CASSLRGRDSYEQYF.

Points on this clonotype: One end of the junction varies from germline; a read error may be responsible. In nucleotides, the CDR3 is TGCGCCAGCAGCTCCTACTCGGTCACCGGGGAGCTGGTTTTT. It yields the protein CASSSYSVTGELVF. V is TRBV5-1 and J is TRBJ2-2; a weak D match, TRBD2 (5 bases). There are 14 residues in the CDR3. Germline V gene sequence: CDR1 SGHRS, CDR2 YFSETQ.

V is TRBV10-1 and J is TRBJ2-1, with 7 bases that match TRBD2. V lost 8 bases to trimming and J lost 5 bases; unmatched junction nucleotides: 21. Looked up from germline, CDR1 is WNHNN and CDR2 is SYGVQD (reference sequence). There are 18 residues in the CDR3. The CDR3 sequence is CASPETPRESPNHNEQFF. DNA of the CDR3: TGCGCCAGCCCTGAAACCCCGCGGGAGAGCCCCAACCACAATGAGCAGTTCTTC.